The 25 T cell receptor beta chains presented below share a single source sample, sequenced in a study of regulatory and conventional T cells in RAG deficiency. Repertoires were generated with immunoSEQ multiplex PCR, while TCRdb's copy carries only in-frame clones and drops some. The table has 32,000 or so clones, 89% seen once; the top ten hold about 13%. Another study also made use of these data, one on regulatory T cells. That paper adds: Amplification used 52 TRBV primers and 13 TRBJ primers.

Sequencing used CD8+ T cells sorted from blood. These receptors came from a human donor in good health.

V and J are TRBV12-1 and TRBJ2-7; the tabulated D call, TRBD1, remains unverified against the DNA. TRBV12-1 is a listed pseudogene. CDR3 length: 14 amino acids. This CDR3 reads CASSFEGRAHEQYF. CDR3 nucleotides: TGTGCCAGCAGCTTTGAGGGCAGGGCCCACGAGCAGTACTTC.

V usage is TRBV27 and J usage is TRBJ2-1; the D call may be TRBD1 or TRBD2 (6 bases each). V dropped 5 bases and J dropped 2 bases, with 13 bases sitting between them. The CDR3 has 15 amino acids. In germline, CDR1 is MNHEY, CDR2 SMNVEV (reference sequence). Written as DNA, the CDR3 is TGTGCCAGCAGTCCCCCCGGGGGCCCCTACAATGAGCAGTTCTTC. Amino acids: CASSPPGGPYNEQFF.

The chain combines TRBV19 with TRBJ1-5, with 9 bases matching TRBD1. V trimming: 7 bases; J trimming: 5 bases; junction bases outside the gene matches: 9. The germline V gene encodes CDR1 LNHDA and CDR2 SQIVND (reference sequence). The CDR3 is 15 amino acids. The CDR3 protein is CASTADRGWHQPQHF. CDR3 sequence (DNA): TGTGCCAGTACCGCAGACAGGGGGTGGCATCAGCCCCAGCATTTT. The full variable domain, completed using reference TRBV19 and TRBJ1-5, is DGGITQSPKYLFRKEGQNVTLSCEQNLNHDAMYWYRQDPGQGLRLIYYSQIVNDFQKGDIAEGYSVSREKKESFPLTVTSAQKNPTAFYLCASTADRGWHQPQHFGDGTRLSIL.

This chain uses TRBV6-5 with TRBJ1-6, with a weak D call TRBD1 (6 bases). V shed 4 bases and J shed 7 bases, with 14 bases lying between them. The CDR3 runs 15 residues. Germline CDR1 and CDR2: MNHEY and SVGAGI. The CDR3 DNA is TGTGCCAGCAGTTTCTCAAGGAGGGGGAATTCACCCCTCCACTTT. Its protein product is CASSFSRRGNSPLHF.

V gene TRBV30 combines with J gene TRBJ1-6; D possibly corresponds to TRBD1 (5 bases). Germline-derived CDR1 and CDR2 are GTSNPN and SVGIG (reference sequence). This CDR3 region has 15 residues. V lost 5 bases and J lost 4, with 15 bases in between. CDR3 nucleotides: TGTGCCTGGGAGGATGGGGCCCGTTATAATTCACCCCTCCACTTT. It codes for CAWEDGARYNSPLHF.

The CDR3 protein is CASLELRGNTEAFF. The CDR3 nucleotides are TGTGCCAGCTTAGAATTGAGGGGGAACACTGAAGCTTTCTTT. This chain connects TRBV2 to TRBJ1-1, with D tentatively TRBD1 (5 bases). In germline, CDR1 is SNHLY, CDR2 FYNNEI. V was shortened by 8 bases and J by 1 base, with 14 bases between the two germline ends. CDR3 length: 14 amino acids.

The chain joins TRBV19 to TRBJ2-1; D possibly corresponds to TRBD2 (5 bases). With 8 bases removed from V and 8 bases from J, the gap between germline ends came to 13 bases. Germline lookup yields CDR1 LNHDA and CDR2 SQIVND (reference sequence). The CDR3 covers 12 residues. As DNA, the CDR3 is TGTGCCAGTTCGCGGGTAGGAGATGAGCAGTTCTTC. Residues: CASSRVGDEQFF.

The rearrangement links TRBV19 to TRBJ2-1; 14 nucleotides match TRBD2. V shed 7 bases and J 5 bases; nucleotides not matched to a gene: 10. Germline values: CDR1 LNHDA, CDR2 SQIVND (reference sequence). This CDR3 is 17 amino acids long. Here the CDR3 reads CASTTGLAGAGNNEQFF. In nucleotides, the CDR3 is TGTGCCAGTACCACGGGACTAGCGGGAGCGGGCAACAATGAGCAGTTCTTC.

The rearrangement uses TRBV7-8 and TRBJ2-5, with D perhaps matching TRBD1 or TRBD2 (5 bases each). Per germline, CDR1 SGHVS and CDR2 FQNEAQ. This CDR3 has 13 residues. The V gene lost 2 bases and the J gene lost 4 bases, with 8 bases spanning the gap. CDR3 coding DNA: TGTGCCAGCAGCTTATCTGGGGGAGAGACCCAGTACTTC. Translating gives CASSLSGGETQYF. Variable domain in full (rest from reference TRBV7-8 and TRBJ2-5): GAGVSQSPRYKVAKRGQDVALRCDPISGHVSLFWYQQALGQGPEFLTYFQNEAQLDKSGLPSDRFFAERPEGSVSTLKIQRTQQEDSAVYLCASSLSGGETQYFGPGTRLLVL.

This rearrangement joins TRBV4-1 to TRBJ2-5, with D possibly being TRBD1 (6 bases). The CDR3 is made up of 14 amino acids. Germline assignment: CDR1 MGHRA and CDR2 YSYEKL. V was pared by 3 bases and J by 4 bases, with 12 bases between. The CDR3 DNA is TGCGCCAGCAGCCACACACAGGGTCGAGAGACCCAGTACTTC. It yields the protein CASSHTQGRETQYF.

This clone was recorded a few times. The genes are TRBV7-9 and TRBJ2-7; D unclear. Germline values: CDR1 SEHNR, CDR2 FQNEAQ (reference sequence). The CDR3 is 12 residues long. V lost 3 bases and J 3 bases, leaving 6 bases between the germline ends. The CDR3 nucleotides are TGTGCCAGCAGCTTCGGGCTCTACGAGCAGTACTTC. Its translation is CASSFGLYEQYF. Filled out from reference TRBV7-9 and TRBJ2-7, the complete variable domain reads DTGVSQNPRHKITKRGQNVTFRCDPISEHNRLYWYRQTLGQGPEFLTYFQNEAQLEKSRLLSDRFSAERPKGSFSTLEIQRTEQGDSAMYLCASSFGLYEQYFGPGTRLTVT.

The chain is built from TRBV2 and TRBJ1-2, with D uncertain. Trimming removed 8 bases at V and 2 bases at J, with 18 bases between. The CDR3 totals 15 residues. In germline, CDR1 is SNHLY, CDR2 FYNNEI. The CDR3 nucleotides read TGTGCCAGCCGAAAAGGAGAGGGTATCAACTATGGCTACACCTTC. Protein product: CASRKGEGINYGYTF.

This chain joins TRBV28 and TRBJ1-2, with a tentative D call TRBD1 (5 bases). Between the trimmed V and J ends, which lost 4 bases and 4 bases, there was a span of 10 bases. The germline V gene has CDR1 MDHEN and CDR2 SYDVKM. This CDR3 region has 13 residues. CDR3 sequence reads: CASSSGLIYGYTF. CDR3 DNA sequence: TGTGCCAGCAGTTCGGGGCTTATCTATGGCTACACCTTC.

The chain joins TRBV5-1 to TRBJ2-2, with 7 bases matching TRBD2. This CDR3 is 16 amino acids long. Germline V gene lookup returns CDR1 SGHRS and CDR2 YFSETQ. The V and J ends lost 0 bases and 4 bases, in that order; junction bases with no gene match: 6. This CDR3 reads CASSLAVRGITGELFF. CDR3 nucleotide sequence: TGCGCCAGCAGCTTGGCCGTGCGGGGGATCACCGGGGAGCTGTTTTTT.

The chain joins TRBV5-1 to TRBJ2-1; 15 bases fit TRBD2. Unmatched junction bases numbered 10, after V lost 3 bases and J lost 12 bases. The CDR3 runs to 16 residues. Germline assignment: CDR1 SGHRS and CDR2 YFSETQ. The CDR3 region is CASSYEPGLAGGSQFF. The CDR3 DNA is TGCGCCAGCAGCTATGAACCGGGACTAGCGGGGGGATCGCAGTTCTTC.

The chain carries TRBV4-2 and TRBJ1-1; 7 positions match TRBD1. Looked up from germline, CDR1 is LGHNA and CDR2 is YNFKEQ. The CDR3 spans 16 residues. The J segment lost 0 bases and the V segment lost 5 bases, leaving 9 bases of the junction unmatched. CDR3 DNA: TGTGCCAGCAGCGCCGGGACAGCGATCATGAACACTGAAGCTTTCTTT. It encodes CASSAGTAIMNTEAFF.

This clone occurred once. The chain joins TRBV29-1 to TRBJ1-1; D gene uncertain. The ends were cut back, 0 bases at V and 10 bases at J, with 3 bases in the middle. The length of the CDR3 is 9 residues. Germline V gene sequence: CDR1 SQVTM, CDR2 ANQGSEA. CDR3 DNA: TGCAGCGTTGAAGATTTAGCTTTCTTT. This gives the protein CSVEDLAFF.

The genes are TRBV4-1 and TRBJ1-2; weak D call: TRBD1 (5 bases). Between the trimmed V and J ends, which lost 1 base and 8 bases, there was a span of 17 bases. The CDR3 extends over 15 amino acids. Germline values: CDR1 MGHRA, CDR2 YSYEKL. DNA for the CDR3: TGCGCCAGCAGCCAAGCTCCTGCAGGGAGCTTCGGCTACACCTTC. Translating it yields CASSQAPAGSFGYTF.

The rearrangement joins TRBV7-3 to TRBJ1-1; TRBD1 is a possible D gene (6 bases). CDR3 size: 12 residues. Germline lookup yields CDR1 SGHTA and CDR2 FQGTGA. V was trimmed by 7 bases and J by 5 bases, leaving 11 bases between them. This chain's CDR3 is CASNNRDTEAFF. The CDR3 nucleotides are TGTGCCAGCAACAACAGGGATACTGAAGCTTTCTTT.

V is TRBV9 and J is TRBJ2-1, with a tentative D call TRBD1 (6 bases). The CDR3 is made up of 14 amino acids. Trimming left V 2 bases short and J 5 bases short, with 11 bases between. Germline V CDR1 and CDR2: SGDLS, YYNGEE. CDR3 protein: CASSVQGFDNEQFF. The CDR3 DNA follows: TGTGCCAGCAGCGTCCAGGGGTTCGACAATGAGCAGTTCTTC.

The chain uses TRBV7-3 and TRBJ1-1; 7 bases are shared with TRBD1. Germline-derived CDR1 and CDR2 are SGHTA and FQGTGA. This CDR3 contains 15 residues. V dropped 6 bases and J dropped 0; count of bases not matched to a gene: 7. The DNA of the CDR3 is TGTGCCAGCAGGTCACAGGGGAGGCTGAACACTGAAGCTTTCTTT. It codes for CASRSQGRLNTEAFF.

V is TRBV5-1 and J is TRBJ1-1; 9 bases agree with TRBD1. The CDR3 runs 17 residues. The J segment lost 4 bases and the V segment lost 0 bases, leaving 10 bases of the junction unmatched. Per the germline V gene, CDR1 is SGHRS and CDR2 is YFSETQ. DNA of the CDR3: TGCGCCAGCAGCTTGGTGGGACAGGGAGTCGTCGGCACTGAAGCTTTCTTT. Protein product: CASSLVGQGVVGTEAFF.

The gene calls are TRBV28 and TRBJ1-4; D not resolved. The CDR3 loop spans 16 amino acids. V was trimmed by 5 bases and J by 6 bases, leaving 19 bases between them. The V gene's germline CDR1 is MDHEN and CDR2 SYDVKM. In nucleotides, the CDR3 is TGTGCCAGCAGTAACCCTTCTCGGGAATCCTATGAAAAACTGTTTTTT. Protein sequence: CASSNPSRESYEKLFF.

This chain links TRBV23-1 with TRBJ2-7, with 7 nucleotides matching TRBD1. TRBV23-1 is given ORF status, its function remaining uncertain. V dropped 3 bases and J dropped 7; count of bases not matched to a gene: 18. The CDR3 spans 17 residues. This CDR3 reads CASSHSDLDRLHGEQYF. For the CDR3, the DNA is TGCGCCAGCAGTCACTCAGATCTGGACAGGCTTCACGGAGAGCAGTACTTC.

This chain uses TRBV5-1 with TRBJ1-1; D is unclear. Germline values: CDR1 SGHRS, CDR2 YFSETQ. The CDR3 is 14 amino acids. Trimming took 4 bases from V and 7 from J, leaving 17 bases between them. CDR3 loop: CASSIETGRDEAFF. DNA for the CDR3: TGCGCCAGCAGCATTGAGACCGGTCGGGATGAAGCTTTCTTT.